Below are 3 T cell receptor beta chains sequenced from a single sample in a study of OX40 agonist ivuxolimab in advanced cancers. Assay used: immunoSEQ multiplex PCR; TCRdb lists only in-frame clones, some missing. This sample carries 66,000 or so clones, roughly nine tenths of them seen once, and the ten largest clones take roughly 2.1%. Sequenced here: CD4+ or CD8+ T cells sorted from blood, sampled in a trial of the OX40 agonist ivuxolimab. These TCRs come from an adult with an advanced solid tumor such as melanoma, head and neck, liver or kidney cancer.

This chain links TRBV2 with TRBJ2-5, with a tentative D call TRBD1 (6 bases). Germline V gene sequence: CDR1 SNHLY, CDR2 FYNNEI. Trimming left V 6 bases short and J 5 bases short, with 10 bases between. CDR3 length: 12 amino acids. This CDR3 reads CASRDSTETQYF. The CDR3 DNA is TGTGCCAGCAGGGACAGCACGGAGACCCAGTACTTC.

J is TRBJ2-7 and V is TRBV4-3; 7 bases map to TRBD2. Losses at the gene ends were 0 bases for V and 9 bases for J; bases not matched to a gene: 8. CDR3 length equals 14 residues. Looked up from germline, CDR1 is LGHNA and CDR2 is YSLEER. The CDR3 nucleotides are TGCGCCAGCAGCCAAGACAGCGGGAATTCCGGGCAGTACTTC. Translated, it gives CASSQDSGNSGQYF.

V gene TRBV27 combines with J gene TRBJ2-7, with 9 bases that match TRBD1. CDR1 and CDR2 (germline): MNHEY, SMNVEV (reference sequence). V shed 4 bases, J shed 2 bases, and the junction held 21 bases outside the gene matches. This CDR3 contains 20 residues. CDR3 sequence: CASSYRGGTGWASGTYEQYF. CDR3 in DNA: TGTGCCAGCAGTTACAGAGGTGGGACAGGGTGGGCTAGCGGCACCTACGAGCAGTACTTC.